This passage covers 30 T cell receptor beta chains from one sample sequenced in a study of neurological immune-mediated disorders. From the 5' RACE reads, TCRdb called clonotypes with MiXCR, one entry per CDR3 protein. Here the sample spans over 4,500 distinct CDR3 sequences, 20% to 25% being singletons. Sequenced material: CD8+ T cells from blood. These receptors were taken from a woman between 55 and 75 years old with HTLV-1-associated myelopathy (HAM/TSP).

This clonotype was counted ten times or more. V usage is TRBV5-1 and J usage is TRBJ2-7; TRBD1 might be the D (6 bases). The germline V and J ends were trimmed by 0 bases and 2 bases, with 9 bases remaining between them. The CDR3 totals 14 residues. CDR1 is SGHRS, CDR2 YFSETQ, per germline. This CDR3 is CASSLGTAAYEQYF. The CDR3, as DNA: TGCGCCAGCAGCTTGGGGACAGCGGCCTACGAGCAGTACTTC.

This clonotype was found many times. The chain employs TRBV29-1 and TRBJ1-1; TRBD1 aligns across 7 bases. CDR3 length: 15 amino acids. In germline, CDR1 is SQVTM, CDR2 ANQGSEA. V lost 5 bases and J lost 4; bases outside the gene matches: 13. As DNA, the CDR3 is TGCAGCGTTTGGGGAACAGGGGTCGGGGCCACTGAAGCTTTCTTT. Translated: CSVWGTGVGATEAFF.

This clonotype is judged large. The chain links TRBV6-4 to TRBJ2-3; 8 positions agree with TRBD2. The CDR3 is 16 residues long. Germline V gene lookup returns CDR1 MRHNA and CDR2 SNTAGT. V dropped 6 bases and J dropped 4; count of bases not matched to a gene: 12. The CDR3 protein is CASSLREGRGSDTQYF. CDR3 DNA: TGTGCCAGCAGCCTACGGGAGGGCCGGGGGTCAGATACGCAGTATTTT.

This chain joins TRBV5-1 and TRBJ2-3; 11 positions match TRBD2. CDR1 is SGHRS and CDR2 is YFSETQ in the germline V gene. This CDR3 spans 17 amino acids. Trimming cost V 0 bases and J 2 bases; bases outside gene matches: 5. The CDR3 coding sequence is TGCGCCAGCAGCTTGGAGGGGACTAGCGGCCTCACAGATACGCAGTATTTT. The encoded protein is CASSLEGTSGLTDTQYF. Full variable domain (outside the CDR3, taken from reference TRBV5-1 and TRBJ2-3): KAGVTQTPRYLIKTRGQQVTLSCSPISGHRSVSWYQQTPGQGLQFLFEYFSETQRNKGNFPGRFSGRQFSNSRSEMNVSTLELGDSALYLCASSLEGTSGLTDTQYFGPGTRLTVL.

This chain connects TRBV7-8 to TRBJ1-2; D remains ambiguous. Trimming took 2 bases from V and 0 from J, leaving 10 bases between them. Germline V gene lookup returns CDR1 SGHVS and CDR2 FQNEAQ. The CDR3 has 15 residues. This CDR3 reads CASSLYDGANYGYTF. CDR3 nucleotides: TGTGCCAGCAGCTTATACGACGGAGCTAACTATGGCTACACCTTC.

This clonotype occurred many times. This rearrangement joins TRBV7-9 to TRBJ1-6, with D perhaps matching TRBD1 (5 bases). Germline V gene data show CDR1 as SEHNR and CDR2 as FQNEAQ (reference sequence). The CDR3 runs to 14 residues. V was clipped by 1 base and J by 10 bases, with 11 bases between them. Written as DNA, the CDR3 is TGTGCCAGCAGCTTAGGGGGACTTGGATCACCCCTCCACTTT. This translates into CASSLGGLGSPLHF.

This chain connects TRBV12-3 or TRBV12-4 to TRBJ1-1; possibly TRBD1 for D (5 bases). The CDR3 sequence is 12 residues long. V shed 10 bases and J shed 7 bases, with 16 bases lying between them. CDR3 DNA: TGTGCCATCATCCCCGGGGGTGGTGAAGCTTTCTTT. Protein product: CAIIPGGGEAFF.

This clonotype was observed at least ten times. The genes are TRBV19 and TRBJ2-1; D is unresolved. This CDR3 comprises 15 residues. V was shortened by 3 bases and J by 0 bases, with 9 bases between the two germline ends. CDR1 LNHDA and CDR2 SQIVND come from the germline V gene (reference sequence). CDR3: CASSMDLSSYNEQFF. DNA for the CDR3: TGTGCCAGTAGTATGGATTTAAGCTCCTACAATGAGCAGTTCTTC.

This rearrangement joins TRBV12-3 or TRBV12-4 to TRBJ2-7; D is unresolved. Between the trimmed V and J ends, which lost 2 bases and 3 bases, there was a span of 8 bases. This CDR3 is 13 amino acids long. DNA for the CDR3: TGTGCCAGCAGTTTACTAAGGTTCTACGAGCAGTACTTC. This gives the protein CASSLLRFYEQYF.

This clonotype has at least ten counts. The rearrangement links TRBV24-1 to TRBJ2-1; D may correspond to TRBD1 or TRBD2 (6 bases each). Germline V lookup: CDR1 KGHDR, CDR2 SFDVKD. The germline V and J ends were trimmed by 2 bases and 8 bases, with 9 bases remaining between them. This CDR3 has 13 amino acids. CDR3: CATSDYGGDEQFF. CDR3 in DNA: TGTGCCACCAGTGATTACGGGGGCGATGAGCAGTTCTTC.

The chain uses TRBV6-5 and TRBJ2-6; possibly TRBD1 or TRBD2 for D (5 bases each). Looked up from germline, CDR1 is MNHEY and CDR2 is SVGAGI. The CDR3 has 16 amino acids. CDR3 in amino acids: CAIAPGLSSGANVLTF. CDR3 DNA: TGTGCTATCGCGCCGGGGCTCAGCTCTGGGGCCAACGTCCTGACTTTC.

V gene TRBV4-2 combines with J gene TRBJ2-7, with D tentatively TRBD2 (6 bases). The germline V and J ends were trimmed by 0 bases and 0 bases, with 12 bases remaining between them. Germline V gene lookup returns CDR1 LGHNA and CDR2 YNFKEQ. This CDR3 region has 16 residues. The CDR3 nucleotides read TGTGCCAGCAGCCAAGATCTCGAGCGGGCCTCCTACGAGCAGTACTTC. It codes for CASSQDLERASYEQYF.

Sample share makes this clonotype medium-sized. The chain links TRBV20-1 to TRBJ1-2, with a possible D match to TRBD1 (5 bases). V dropped 1 base and J dropped 12 bases, with 9 bases sitting between them. CDR1 is DFQATT, CDR2 SNEGSKA, per germline (reference sequence). This CDR3 is 10 amino acids long. As DNA, the CDR3 is TGCAGTGCTAGAGCCGGGACCGACACCTTC. Translation: CSARAGTDTF.

This chain links TRBV7-9 with TRBJ2-3; D remains unclear. The germline V and J ends were trimmed by 5 bases and 1 base, with 16 bases remaining between them. Germline V CDR1 and CDR2: SEHNR, FQNEAQ (reference sequence). The CDR3 sequence is 16 residues long. Here the CDR3 DNA reads TGTGCCAGCAGCCCCCCTGGGGTGGTCCGCACAGATACGCAGTATTTT. Its translation is CASSPPGVVRTDTQYF.

This clonotype is medium-sized within its sample. The rearrangement joins TRBV29-1 to TRBJ2-7, with 9 positions matching TRBD1. CDR1 SQVTM and CDR2 ANQGSEA come from the germline V gene. V dropped 4 bases and J dropped 4; count of bases not matched to a gene: 5. The CDR3 length is 13 residues. This CDR3 is CSVAQGAYYEQYF. CDR3 coding DNA: TGCAGCGTTGCACAGGGGGCGTATTACGAGCAGTACTTC.

This clonotype was detected many times. The V gene is TRBV27, the J gene TRBJ2-3; TRBD2 matches 12 bases. J was trimmed by 4 bases and V by 6 bases; bases with no gene match: 5. Per germline, CDR1 MNHEY and CDR2 SMNVEV (reference sequence). The CDR3 contains 15 residues. The CDR3 spells CASSPSGGAADTQYF. In DNA, the CDR3 is TGTGCCAGCAGCCCTAGCGGGGGGGCCGCAGATACGCAGTATTTT.

This clonotype was detected many times. The CDR3 is CASSQERAFYEQYF. CDR3 bases: TGCGCCAGCAGCCAAGAGAGAGCTTTTTACGAGCAGTACTTC. The chain recombines TRBV4-1 with TRBJ2-7; D not certain. Trimming pared 0 bases from V and 4 bases from J, leaving 10 bases between. The CDR3 loop spans 14 amino acids. The germline V gene encodes CDR1 MGHRA and CDR2 YSYEKL.

In its sample, this clonotype was seen many times. CDR3 in DNA: TGTGCCAGCATGCCGGGACTAGCCGTCAATGAGCAGTTCTTC. It specifies CASMPGLAVNEQFF. V usage is TRBV3-1 and J usage is TRBJ2-1; 9 bases match TRBD2. CDR1 and CDR2 (germline): LGHDT, YNNKEL (reference sequence). Trimming removed 7 bases from V and 6 bases from J; junction bases left unmatched: 7. The CDR3 length is 14 residues.

This clonotype has more than one count but fewer than ten. The chain recombines TRBV29-1 with TRBJ1-1, with 11 bases matching TRBD1. This CDR3 spans 12 amino acids. The V segment lost 6 bases and the J segment 5 bases; nucleotides outside the gene matches: 2. Germline V gives CDR1 SQVTM, CDR2 ANQGSEA. The CDR3 DNA reads TGCAGCGTCGGGACAGGGGGTACTGAAGCTTTCTTT. Translating gives CSVGTGGTEAFF.

Within the sample, this clonotype is medium-sized (0.01 to 0.1%). The gene calls are TRBV14 and TRBJ2-1, with 8 positions matching TRBD1. The CDR3 is 18 amino acids. Per the germline V gene, CDR1 is SGHDN and CDR2 is FVKESK. V dropped 0 bases and J dropped 2; count of bases not matched to a gene: 9. The CDR3 spells CASSQDWLVTGAYNEQFF. The CDR3 nucleotides are TGTGCCAGCAGCCAAGATTGGTTGGTGACAGGGGCCTACAATGAGCAGTTCTTC.

By sample fraction, this clonotype is medium-sized. This chain uses TRBV20-1 with TRBJ1-1; D unclear. The germline V and J ends were trimmed by 2 bases and 6 bases, with 7 bases remaining between them. CDR3 length: 11 amino acids. In germline, CDR1 is DFQATT, CDR2 SNEGSKA (reference sequence). The CDR3 DNA reads as TGCAGTGCTAGATACGGGGCTGAAGCTTTCTTT. Its protein is CSARYGAEAFF.

This clonotype rates as medium-sized (0.01 to 0.1%). The V gene is TRBV20-1, the J gene TRBJ2-3; 10 bases are shared with TRBD2. Germline CDR1 reads DFQATT; CDR2 reads SNEGSKA (reference sequence). With 1 base clipped from V and 8 bases from J, the junction kept 15 bases outside the gene matches. The CDR3 has 17 residues. The CDR3 coding sequence is TGCAGTGCTAGAGGAGATAGCGGGGGGCGGCCGTTAAGTACGCAGTATTTT. Translation: CSARGDSGGRPLSTQYF.

By share, this clonotype ranks as medium-sized. The chain links TRBV7-8 to TRBJ1-4, with D tentatively TRBD1 (6 bases). Trimming stripped 2 bases from V and 6 bases from J, with 10 bases between. Germline V gene data show CDR1 as SGHVS and CDR2 as FQNEAQ. The CDR3 is 14 amino acids. CDR3 bases: TGTGCCAGCAGCTTACAGGGGCACCATGAAAAACTGTTTTTT. This translates into CASSLQGHHEKLFF.

This clonotype came up many times. V usage is TRBV24-1 and J usage is TRBJ2-6; D is uncertain. The CDR3 length is 16 residues. CDR1 KGHDR and CDR2 SFDVKD come from the germline V gene. Trimming took 3 bases from V and 0 from J, leaving 8 bases between them. CDR3 loop: CATSDGVHSGANVLTF. As DNA, the CDR3 is TGTGCCACCAGTGATGGCGTGCACTCTGGGGCCAACGTCCTGACTTTC.

At least ten counts were recorded for this clonotype. This rearrangement joins TRBV4-1 to TRBJ2-4; perhaps TRBD2 as D (6 bases). Trimming took 6 bases from V and 3 from J, leaving 27 bases between them. Germline V gives CDR1 MGHRA, CDR2 YSYEKL. The CDR3 contains 19 residues. The CDR3 protein is CASRGLGPAAARGKNIQYF. Here the CDR3 DNA reads TGCGCCAGCAGAGGTTTAGGTCCGGCAGCAGCGCGGGGCAAAAACATTCAGTACTTC.

This clonotype is medium-sized in the sample. The V and J genes are TRBV10-3 and TRBJ1-5; tentative D call: TRBD1 (6 bases). Trimming cost V 3 bases and J 6 bases, with 15 bases left between them. This CDR3 is 15 amino acids long. The germline gives CDR1 ENHRY, CDR2 SYGVKD. CDR3 nucleotides: TGTGCCATCAGTGACCCCACAGGGACCGGTCAGCCCCAGCATTTT. Its translation is CAISDPTGTGQPQHF.

This clonotype was recorded at least ten times. The chain uses TRBV25-1 and TRBJ2-5; D might be TRBD2 (6 bases). The CDR3 is 13 residues long. Germline V gene lookup returns CDR1 MGHDK and CDR2 SYGVNS. The ends were cut back, 2 bases at V and 4 bases at J, with 8 bases in the middle. CDR3 coding DNA: TGTGCCAGCAGTGAACTCGGGGGAGAGACCCAGTACTTC. Protein sequence: CASSELGGETQYF. Using reference TRBV25-1 and TRBJ2-5 for the parts outside the CDR3, the full variable domain is EADIYQTPRYLVIGTGKKITLECSQTMGHDKMYWYQQDPGMELHLIHYSYGVNSTEKGDLSSESTVSRIRTEHFPLTLESARPSHTSQYLCASSELGGETQYFGPGTRLLVL.

In its sample, this clonotype ranks as medium-sized. The V call is TRBV29-1, the J call TRBJ1-2; D is perhaps TRBD1 (5 bases). The CDR3 consists of 14 residues. V lost 3 bases to trimming and J lost 2 bases, with 13 bases between them. Per the germline V gene, CDR1 is SQVTM and CDR2 is ANQGSEA. The CDR3 DNA reads as TGCAGCGTTGATATAGACAGTGAGAACTATGGCTACACCTTC. Protein sequence: CSVDIDSENYGYTF.

This clonotype was picked up many times. The chain employs TRBV9 and TRBJ2-7; D may be TRBD1 or TRBD2 (5 bases each). Germline values: CDR1 SGDLS, CDR2 YYNGEE. CDR3 length: 16 amino acids. V was pared by 4 bases and J by 3 bases, with 20 bases between. The CDR3: CASSPAGAGGIYEQYF. The DNA of the CDR3 is TGTGCCAGCAGCCCGGCCGGGGCAGGAGGAATCTACGAGCAGTACTTC.

In its sample, this clonotype ranks as medium-sized. The CDR3 spells CASSLDWKVTGAGNEQFF. DNA of the CDR3: TGTGCCAGCAGCTTAGATTGGAAGGTGACAGGGGCGGGTAATGAGCAGTTCTTC. This sequence joins TRBV11-3 and TRBJ2-1; 8 nucleotides agree with TRBD1. The CDR3 is 18 amino acids. The germline CDR1 and CDR2 sequences are SGHNT and YENEEA. With 0 bases clipped from V and 7 bases from J, the junction kept 14 bases outside the gene matches.